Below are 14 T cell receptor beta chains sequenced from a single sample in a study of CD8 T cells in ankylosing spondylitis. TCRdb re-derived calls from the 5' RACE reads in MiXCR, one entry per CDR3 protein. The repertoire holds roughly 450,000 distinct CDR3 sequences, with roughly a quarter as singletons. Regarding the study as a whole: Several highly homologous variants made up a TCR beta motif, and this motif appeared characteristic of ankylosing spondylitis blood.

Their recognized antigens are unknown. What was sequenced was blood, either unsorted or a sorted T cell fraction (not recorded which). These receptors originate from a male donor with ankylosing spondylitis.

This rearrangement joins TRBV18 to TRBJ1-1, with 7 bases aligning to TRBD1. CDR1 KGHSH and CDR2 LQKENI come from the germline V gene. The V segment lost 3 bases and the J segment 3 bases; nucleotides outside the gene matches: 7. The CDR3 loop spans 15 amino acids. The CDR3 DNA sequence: TGTGCCAGCTCACCCCCCAAAGGACAGGACACTGAAGCTTTCTTT. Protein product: CASSPPKGQDTEAFF.

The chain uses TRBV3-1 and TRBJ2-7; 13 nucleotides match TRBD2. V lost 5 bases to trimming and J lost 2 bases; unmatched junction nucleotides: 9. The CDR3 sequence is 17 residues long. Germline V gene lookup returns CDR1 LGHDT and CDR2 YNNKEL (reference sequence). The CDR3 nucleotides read TGTGCCAGCAGCAGGGGGACTAGCGGGGACAAAGCCTACGAGCAGTACTTC. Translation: CASSRGTSGDKAYEQYF.

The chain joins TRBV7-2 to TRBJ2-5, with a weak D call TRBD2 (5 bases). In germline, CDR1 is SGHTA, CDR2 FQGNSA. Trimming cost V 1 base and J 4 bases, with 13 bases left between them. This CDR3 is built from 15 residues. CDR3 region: CASSLVGNLIETQYF. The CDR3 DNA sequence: TGTGCCAGCAGCTTAGTCGGGAACCTAATAGAGACCCAGTACTTC.

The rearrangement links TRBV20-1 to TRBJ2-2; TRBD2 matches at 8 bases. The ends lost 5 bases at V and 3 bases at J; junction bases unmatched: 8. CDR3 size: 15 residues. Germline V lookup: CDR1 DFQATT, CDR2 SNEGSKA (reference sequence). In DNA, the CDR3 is TGCAGTGCTGCAAAGGGGCGGGAGGACACCGGGGAGCTGTTTTTT. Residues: CSAAKGREDTGELFF.

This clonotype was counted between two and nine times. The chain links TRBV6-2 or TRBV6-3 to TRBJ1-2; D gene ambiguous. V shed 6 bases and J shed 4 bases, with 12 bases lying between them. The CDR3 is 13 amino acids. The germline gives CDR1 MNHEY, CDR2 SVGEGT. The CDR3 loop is CASSVRVGYGYTF. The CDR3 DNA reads TGTGCCAGCAGCGTCCGGGTCGGCTATGGCTACACCTTC.

The CDR3 loop is CASSFRGIDEKLFF. In nucleotides, the CDR3 is TGTGCCAGCAGCTTCCGGGGTATCGATGAAAAACTGTTTTTT. The chain joins TRBV11-2 to TRBJ1-4; D is unclear. The CDR3 consists of 14 residues. The V and J ends lost 3 bases and 6 bases respectively, with 11 bases between them. Germline V CDR1 and CDR2: SGHAT, FQNNGV.

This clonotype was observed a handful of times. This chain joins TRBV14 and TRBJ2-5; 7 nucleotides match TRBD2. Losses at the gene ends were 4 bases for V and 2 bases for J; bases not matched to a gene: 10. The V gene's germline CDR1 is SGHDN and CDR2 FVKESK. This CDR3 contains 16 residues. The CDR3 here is CASSPGVASGQETQYF. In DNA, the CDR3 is TGTGCCAGCAGCCCGGGCGTGGCTAGCGGACAAGAGACCCAGTACTTC.

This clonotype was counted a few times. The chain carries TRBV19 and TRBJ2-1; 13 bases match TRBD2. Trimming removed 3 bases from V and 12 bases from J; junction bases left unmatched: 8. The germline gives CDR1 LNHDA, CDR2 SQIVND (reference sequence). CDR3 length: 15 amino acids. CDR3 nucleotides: TGTGCCAGTAGTATTCGGACTAGCGGGAGCCGGTTGCAGTTCTTC. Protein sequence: CASSIRTSGSRLQFF.

The CDR3: CATSDSPHRQGGVEKLFF. DNA of the CDR3: TGTGCCACCAGTGATAGCCCTCACCGACAGGGAGGAGTTGAAAAACTGTTTTTT. The genes are TRBV24-1 and TRBJ1-4; 7 bases align to TRBD1. The CDR3 sequence is 18 residues long. Trimming took 3 bases from V and 7 from J; bases not matched to a gene: 16. The germline CDR1 and CDR2 sequences are KGHDR and SFDVKD.

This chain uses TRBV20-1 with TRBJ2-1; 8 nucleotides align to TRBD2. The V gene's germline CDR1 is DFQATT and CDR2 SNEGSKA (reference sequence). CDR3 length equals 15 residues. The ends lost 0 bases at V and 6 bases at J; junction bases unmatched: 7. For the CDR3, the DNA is TGCAGTGCTAGAGATCTTGGCGGGAGGCTCAATGAGCAGTTCTTC. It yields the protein CSARDLGGRLNEQFF.

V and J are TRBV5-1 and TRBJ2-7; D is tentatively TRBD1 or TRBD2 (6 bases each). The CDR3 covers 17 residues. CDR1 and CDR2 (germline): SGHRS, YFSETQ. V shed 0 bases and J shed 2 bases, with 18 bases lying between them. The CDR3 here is CASSLGTGRFNTYEQYV. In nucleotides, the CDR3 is TGCGCCAGCAGCTTGGGTACAGGGAGGTTCAACACCTACGAGCAGTACGTC.

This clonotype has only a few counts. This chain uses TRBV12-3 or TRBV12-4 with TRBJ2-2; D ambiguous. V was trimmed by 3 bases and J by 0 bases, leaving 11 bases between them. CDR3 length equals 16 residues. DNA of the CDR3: TGTGCCAGCAGTTTGCTTGGGCCGACGAACACCGGGGAGCTGTTTTTT. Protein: CASSLLGPTNTGELFF.

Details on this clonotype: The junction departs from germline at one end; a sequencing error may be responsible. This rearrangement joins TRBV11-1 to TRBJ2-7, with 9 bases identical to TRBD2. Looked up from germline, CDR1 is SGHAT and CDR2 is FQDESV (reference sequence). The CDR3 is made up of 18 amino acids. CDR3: CASSLALGGRGFSYEQYF. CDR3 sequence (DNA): TGTGCCAGCAGCCTAGCTCTTGGCGGGAGGGGATTCTCCTACGAGCAGTACTTC.

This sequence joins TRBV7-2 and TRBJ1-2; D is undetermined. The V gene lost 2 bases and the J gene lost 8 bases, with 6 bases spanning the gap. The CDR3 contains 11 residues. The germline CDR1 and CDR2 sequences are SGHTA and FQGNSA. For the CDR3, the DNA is TGTGCCAGCAGCTTATTTCCCGGCTACACCTTC. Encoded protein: CASSLFPGYTF.